The 4 T cell receptor beta chains presented below share a single source sample, sequenced in a study of cytomegalovirus exposure and HLA in healthy donors. This PCR relied on a set of 60 Vbeta primers and 13 Jbeta primers. Using immunoSEQ multiplex PCR, the repertoire was profiled, and TCRdb retains in-frame clones only, with some absent. The sample has 120,000 to 150,000 clones, 60% to 85% seen once. Sequenced material: PBMCs. These receptors originate from a man between 18 and 35 years old in good health and CMV-seronegative.

The chain is built from TRBV6-1 and TRBJ2-1, with D possibly TRBD2 on 6 matching bases. This CDR3 region has 13 residues. The germline V gene encodes CDR1 MNHNS and CDR2 SASEGT. Trimming pared 6 bases from V and 7 bases from J, leaving 13 bases between. Written as DNA, the CDR3 is TGTGCCAGCAGCACCTTCGGGGGAAATGAGCAGTTCTTC. It encodes CASSTFGGNEQFF.

Here the CDR3 DNA reads TGCGCCAGCAGGCCTGGGACAGGAGGCAATCAGCCCCAGCATTTT. Translation: CASRPGTGGNQPQHF. The chain joins TRBV5-1 to TRBJ1-5, with 8 bases lining up with TRBD1. Germline V gene lookup returns CDR1 SGHRS and CDR2 YFSETQ. This CDR3 has 15 residues. The junction had 6 bases not matched to a gene; V was cut back by 5 bases and J by 2 bases.

The CDR3 here is CASSQDPARGTEAFF. The DNA of the CDR3 is TGCGCCAGCAGCCAAGATCCTGCCCGGGGCACTGAAGCTTTCTTT. The chain uses TRBV4-1 and TRBJ1-1; no clear D gene. Germline V gene lookup returns CDR1 MGHRA and CDR2 YSYEKL. V lost 0 bases and J lost 4, with 12 bases in between. The CDR3 has 15 amino acids.

The chain employs TRBV19 and TRBJ2-7; maybe TRBD2 (5 bases). Germline V gene lookup returns CDR1 LNHDA and CDR2 SQIVND (reference sequence). The CDR3 runs to 15 residues. V was clipped by 1 base and J by 3 bases, with 13 bases between them. CDR3 DNA: TGTGCCAGTAGTATAGCAGTTCGAGGGTACTACGAGCAGTACTTC. Its protein is CASSIAVRGYYEQYF. The complete variable domain, with remaining parts taken from reference TRBV19 and TRBJ2-7, reads DGGITQSPKYLFRKEGQNVTLSCEQNLNHDAMYWYRQDPGQGLRLIYYSQIVNDFQKGDIAEGYSVSREKKESFPLTVTSAQKNPTAFYLCASSIAVRGYYEQYFGPGTRLTVT.